These T cell receptor beta chains were read from a single sample in a study of T cell responses to AZD1222 COVID-19 vaccine. Libraries were prepared by immunoSEQ multiplex PCR; TCRdb keeps only in-frame clonotypes and omits some of them. This repertoire shows around 180,000 clones, 80% to 90% found once; its top ten account for 6.5% to 7%. Material: peripheral blood, obtained on day 0 of AZD1222 vaccination. All receptors derive from an adult in good health. The CDR3 runs from the conserved cysteine through the conserved F or W. The order of the fields is V gene, clone size, J gene, D gene, CDR3 protein, CDR3 DNA. A D gene is named only where the DNA matches it firmly. Part of the rows lack a size; the others show once, few, many or a class for expanded clones.

V: TRBV15; size: once; J: TRBJ2-1; D: .; CDR3: CATSRDFGGERHNEQFF; DNA: TGTGCCACCAGCAGAGATTTTGGGGGAGAGAGGCACAATGAGCAGTTCTTC
V: TRBV4-2; size: .; J: TRBJ2-5; D: TRBD1; CDR3: CASSLNAGTGQETQYF; DNA: TGTGCCAGCAGTCTCAATGCGGGGACAGGCCAAGAGACCCAGTACTTC
V: TRBV19; size: .; J: TRBJ2-7; D: TRBD1; CDR3: CASSPLTGGNDEQYF; DNA: TGTGCCAGTAGTCCCCTGACAGGGGGCAACGACGAGCAGTACTTC
V: TRBV27; size: .; J: TRBJ2-7; D: TRBD1; CDR3: CASSTGTGAALSYEQYF; DNA: TGTGCCAGCAGCACCGGGACAGGGGCCGCCCTTTCCTACGAGCAGTACTTC
V: TRBV14; size: .; J: TRBJ1-6; D: .; CDR3: CASSQVPGAPLHF; DNA: TGTGCCAGCAGCCAAGTGCCGGGGGCACCCCTCCACTTT
V: TRBV10-3; size: .; J: TRBJ1-2; D: .; CDR3: CAIYREDGYTF; DNA: TGTGCCATCTACCGGGAAGATGGCTACACCTTC
V: TRBV2; size: few; J: TRBJ1-2; D: .; CDR3: CASRQGDGYTF; DNA: TGTGCCAGCAGGCAGGGTGATGGCTACACCTTC
V: TRBV27; size: .; J: TRBJ1-5; D: TRBD1; CDR3: CASSSRQGNQPQHF; DNA: TGTGCCAGCAGTTCAAGACAGGGGAATCAGCCCCAGCATTTT
V: TRBV6-5; size: once; J: TRBJ1-1; D: TRBD1; CDR3: CASSQPGQDTEAFF; DNA: TGTGCCAGCAGTCAACCGGGACAGGACACTGAAGCTTTCTTT
V: TRBV13; size: .; J: TRBJ2-5; D: .; CDR3: CASSSGATVQETQYF; DNA: TGTGCCAGCAGCTCAGGGGCCACCGTTCAAGAGACCCAGTACTTC
V: TRBV11-3; size: .; J: TRBJ2-2; D: TRBD1; CDR3: CASSQTGTGDTGELFF; DNA: TGTGCCAGCAGCCAAACCGGGACAGGGGACACCGGGGAGCTGTTTTTT
V: TRBV7-9; size: .; J: TRBJ1-2; D: .; CDR3: CASSPASRPYGYTF; DNA: TGTGCCAGCAGTCCGGCAAGCAGACCCTATGGCTACACCTTC
V: TRBV4-3; size: once; J: TRBJ2-1; D: TRBD2; CDR3: CASSQGLGGLAGAEQFF; DNA: TGCGCCAGCAGCCAAGGCCTCGGGGGACTAGCGGGGGCTGAGCAGTTCTTC
V: TRBV7-9; size: few; J: TRBJ1-5; D: .; CDR3: CASSFGGGWSNQPQHF; DNA: TGTGCCAGCAGCTTCGGGGGTGGATGGAGCAATCAGCCCCAGCATTTT
V: TRBV9; size: once; J: TRBJ1-3; D: .; CDR3: CASSVGARTDTIYF; DNA: TGTGCCAGCAGCGTAGGGGCCAGAACGGACACCATATATTTT